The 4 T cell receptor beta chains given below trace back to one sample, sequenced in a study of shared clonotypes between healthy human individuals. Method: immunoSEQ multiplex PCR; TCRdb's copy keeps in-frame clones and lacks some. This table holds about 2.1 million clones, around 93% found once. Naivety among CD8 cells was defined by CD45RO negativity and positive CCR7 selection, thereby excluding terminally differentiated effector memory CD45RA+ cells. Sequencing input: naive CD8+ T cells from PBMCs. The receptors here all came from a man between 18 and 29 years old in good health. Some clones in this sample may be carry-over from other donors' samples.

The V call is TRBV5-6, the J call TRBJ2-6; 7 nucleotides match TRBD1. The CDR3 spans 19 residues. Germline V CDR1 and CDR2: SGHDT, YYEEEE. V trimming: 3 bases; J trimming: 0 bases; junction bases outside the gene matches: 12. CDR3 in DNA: TGTGCCAGCAGCTCCTACGACAGGGACATTAGCTCTGGGGCCAACGTCCTGACTTTC. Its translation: CASSSYDRDISSGANVLTF.

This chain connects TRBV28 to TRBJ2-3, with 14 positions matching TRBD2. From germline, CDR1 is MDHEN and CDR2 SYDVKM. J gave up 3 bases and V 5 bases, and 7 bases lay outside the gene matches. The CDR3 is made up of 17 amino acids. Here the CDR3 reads CASSPGLAGDPTDTQYF. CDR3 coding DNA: TGTGCCAGCAGTCCGGGACTAGCGGGGGACCCAACAGATACGCAGTATTTT.

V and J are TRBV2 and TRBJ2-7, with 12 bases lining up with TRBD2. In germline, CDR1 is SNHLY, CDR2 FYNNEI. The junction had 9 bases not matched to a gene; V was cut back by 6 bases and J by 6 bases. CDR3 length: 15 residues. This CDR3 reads CASRSRLAGVIEQYF. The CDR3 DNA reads TGTGCCAGCAGAAGTCGACTAGCGGGGGTTATCGAGCAGTACTTC.

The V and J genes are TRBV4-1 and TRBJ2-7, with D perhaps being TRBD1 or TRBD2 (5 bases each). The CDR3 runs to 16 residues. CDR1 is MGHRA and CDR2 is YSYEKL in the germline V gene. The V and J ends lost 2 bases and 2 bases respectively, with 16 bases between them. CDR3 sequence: CASSQRAGTDTYEQYF. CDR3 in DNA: TGCGCCAGCAGCCAAAGGGCCGGGACGGATACCTACGAGCAGTACTTC.